The rows below give T cell receptor beta chains drawn from one sample of a study of blood T cell repertoires in COVID-19. TCRdb's copy holds only in-frame clones and misses some; the assay was immunoSEQ multiplex PCR. Among about 280,000 clones listed, around 86% were seen once. The sample was peripheral blood. These receptor sequences come from a human donor in a cohort sampled during active COVID-19. Each CDR3 is given with its conserved first and last residue. A D gene is named only where the DNA matches it firmly. For some rows the clone size is stated as once, few or many, or as a class when expanded; others skip it.

j_call clone_size v_call d_call cdr3_nt cdr3_aa
TRBJ2-3 NA TRBV27 TRBD2 TGTGCCAGCAGTTTAGGACTAGCTCAGGATACGCAGTATTTT CASSLGLAQDTQYF
TRBJ1-6 NA TRBV2 TRBD1 TGTGCCAGCAGGGGGACAGTTACTTATAATTCACCCCTCCACTTT CASRGTVTYNSPLHF
TRBJ2-5 few TRBV2 TRBD2 TGTGCCAGCAGTCGACTAGCGGGAGGGAGTCAGACCCAGTACTTC CASSRLAGGSQTQYF
TRBJ1-6 NA TRBV19 TRBD1 TGTGCCAGTAGTACCGCCGACAGGGGGAATTCACCCCTCCACTTT CASSTADRGNSPLHF
TRBJ2-2 NA TRBV5-1 TRBD2 TGCGCCACCGGTCGACTAGCGGGGACCGGGGAGCTGTTTTTT CATGRLAGTGELFF
TRBJ2-6 NA TRBV19 TRBD1 TGTGCCAGTAGTGAGCCCAGGGGGTCTGGGGCCAACGTCCTGACTTTC CASSEPRGSGANVLTF
TRBJ1-2 once TRBV5-1 NA TGCGCCAGCAGACAAACGGGACAATATGGCTACACCTTC CASRQTGQYGYTF
TRBJ2-1 NA TRBV7-2 TRBD2 TGTGCCAGCACCGGACTAGTTGGCACGTACAATGAGCAGTTCTTC CASTGLVGTYNEQFF
TRBJ2-7 NA TRBV24-1 NA TGTGCCACCAGTGAAAGCGGCTGGCTCTGTTCTCCCTACGAGCAGTACTTC CATSESGWLCSPYEQYF
TRBJ1-4 NA TRBV25-1 NA TGTGCCAGCACTGGGGTGGGAGAACTGTTTTTT CASTGVGELFF
TRBJ1-1 few TRBV19 NA TGTGCCAGTAGTATGGAAAGGACAACAGAAGCTTTCTTT CASSMERTTEAFF
TRBJ2-2 NA TRBV5-1 TRBD2 TGCGCCAGCAGCCTCCTCGGGACTAAGAACACCGGGGAGCTGTTTTTT CASSLLGTKNTGELFF
TRBJ1-4 NA TRBV27 TRBD1 TGTGCCAGCAGTTTAAGACAGGGTACTAATGAAAAACTGTTTTTT CASSLRQGTNEKLFF
TRBJ1-2 NA TRBV6-1 TRBD1 TGTGCCAGCAGTGAGGGAGGACAGGCCTCTAACTATGGCTACACCTTC CASSEGGQASNYGYTF
TRBJ2-1 NA TRBV4-2 TRBD1 TGTGCCAGCAGCCAGGAGAGGACAGGTGGCAATGAGCAGTTCTTC CASSQERTGGNEQFF
TRBJ2-3 NA TRBV10-3 TRBD2 TGTGCCATCCAGAGCGGGAACACAGATACGCAGTATTTT CAIQSGNTDTQYF
TRBJ2-6 NA TRBV19 NA TGTGCCAGTAGTACCGTTCCCTCTGGGGCCAACGTCCTGACTTTC CASSTVPSGANVLTF
TRBJ2-1 NA TRBV18 NA TGTGCCAGCTCCCGGTCGGGAGTTGGGGGCAATGAGCAGTTCTTC CASSRSGVGGNEQFF
TRBJ1-1 NA TRBV6-5 NA TGTGCCAGCACCCGCACGGGTACGGCAGCTTTCTTT CASTRTGTAAFF
TRBJ1-1 NA TRBV5-6 NA TGTGCCAGCAGCTTGGGCGGGGGGACGGTGAACACTGAAGCTTTCTTT CASSLGGGTVNTEAFF
TRBJ2-7 NA TRBV5-1 NA TGCGCCAGCAGCTTGTCGGGGAGCTCCTACGAGCAGTACTTC CASSLSGSSYEQYF
TRBJ2-7 NA TRBV6-1 TRBD1 TGTGCCAGCAGCCGGGACAGCTACGAGCAGTACTTC CASSRDSYEQYF
TRBJ1-6 few TRBV3-1/TRBV3-2 NA TGTGCCAGCAGCCAAGGGACAGCGACGAATTCACCCCTCCACTTT CASSQGTATNSPLHF
TRBJ1-4 NA TRBV9 TRBD1 TGTGCCAGCAGCGCCGGGACAGTCAATGAAAAACTGTTTTTT CASSAGTVNEKLFF
TRBJ2-1 NA TRBV12-3/TRBV12-4 NA TGTGCCAGCAGTTTTGGGCTTTACAATGAGCAGTTCTTC CASSFGLYNEQFF
TRBJ2-3 NA TRBV28 TRBD2 TGTGCCAGCAGTTGGGGGGGAGGAGGCACAGATACGCAGTATTTT CASSWGGGGTDTQYF
TRBJ2-2 NA TRBV18 NA TGTGCCAGCTCACCCCCAGCGGGCACCGGGGAGCTGTTTTTT CASSPPAGTGELFF